This TCR beta chain is drawn from a study of blood T cell repertoires in COVID-19. At the level of the study: Spain, Italy and the United States supplied samples that represented acute and convalescent COVID-19. PBMCs, B-cell-depleted T cells, or T cells were the source of the cDNA or gDNA that made up the material.

Per the original methods: Reference gene primer amplification yielded estimated nucleated cell counts. Clones were read by immunoSEQ multiplex PCR, and TCRdb kept only the in-frame ones, dropping some. That table furnishes V, J and clone size, whereas the DNA furnished D and trimming. The sample records about 110,000 clones, 70% to 80% being singletons. Deletions cut 2 bases from V and 3 bases from J, with 14 bases between. Germline CDR1 reads MNHEY; CDR2 reads SVGAGI. There are 15 residues in the CDR3. Patients of the Seattle cohort, enrolled during active infection, were followed longitudinally. The chain combines TRBV6-5 with TRBJ2-7; tentatively, D is TRBD2 (5 bases). Sample: peripheral blood. This sequence originates from an elderly man with COVID-19, enrolled during active disease. CDR3 nucleotide sequence: TGTGCCAGCAGTTACCAGAGTCTAGCTCTCTACGAGCAGTACTTC. This gives the protein CASSYQSLALYEQYF.